These 4 T cell receptor beta chains came from one sample sequenced in a study of blood T cell repertoires in COVID-19. Assay used: immunoSEQ multiplex PCR; TCRdb lists only in-frame clones, some missing. The sample shows about 280,000 clones, nearly 90% of them seen only once. Sequencing was carried out using PBMCs or T cells enriched from blood (not recorded which). The receptors here all came from a woman aged 18-29 years with acute COVID-19.

The V and J genes are TRBV6-5 and TRBJ2-1, with 11 bases that match TRBD2. Trimming removed 7 bases from V and 4 bases from J; junction bases left unmatched: 6. The CDR3 loop spans 15 amino acids. Germline CDR1 is MNHEY and CDR2 is SVGAGI. CDR3 protein: CASTGLAGSYNEQFF. The CDR3 nucleotides are TGTGCCAGCACCGGACTAGCGGGTTCTTACAATGAGCAGTTCTTC.

The J gene is TRBJ1-1, the V gene TRBV5-5, with a tentative D call TRBD1 (6 bases). This CDR3 has 15 residues. The germline CDR1 and CDR2 sequences are SGHKS and YYEKEE (reference sequence). The V end lost 4 bases, the J end lost 1 base, and 14 bases lay between the germline ends. CDR3 residues: CASSLQGWANTEAFF. Written as DNA, the CDR3 is TGTGCCAGCAGCCTACAGGGATGGGCGAACACTGAAGCTTTCTTT.

The V call is TRBV19, the J call TRBJ1-5, with 8 bases lining up with TRBD1. The V gene's germline CDR1 is LNHDA and CDR2 SQIVND (reference sequence). V gave up 10 bases and J gave up 0 bases; unmatched junction bases: 14. This CDR3 is 17 amino acids long. CDR3 in amino acids: CATQGQAYSYSNQPQHF. In nucleotides, the CDR3 is TGTGCCACCCAGGGACAGGCTTATTCTTATAGCAATCAGCCCCAGCATTTT.

The chain combines TRBV11-2 with TRBJ2-5; no firm D call. CDR3 length: 12 amino acids. Deletions cut 6 bases from V and 6 bases from J, with 11 bases between. Looked up from germline, CDR1 is SGHAT and CDR2 is FQNNGV. The CDR3 DNA sequence: TGTGCCAGCAGTCATAGCTGGCAGACCCAGTACTTC. As protein: CASSHSWQTQYF.